Below are 13 T cell receptor beta chains sequenced from a single sample in a study of cytomegalovirus exposure and HLA in healthy donors. PCR involved 60 Vbeta and 13 Jbeta primers. Sequenced by immunoSEQ multiplex PCR; TCRdb stores in-frame clones only, minus some. In the table there are approximately 130,000 clones, approximately 89% of which are singletons. Sequencing used PBMCs. The origin of the receptors is a woman in her thirties in good health and CMV-seropositive.

The J gene is TRBJ2-5, the V gene TRBV18; TRBD2 aligns across 9 bases. After removal of 1 base from V and 5 bases from J, the junction contained 11 bases not matched to a gene. Germline assignment: CDR1 KGHSH and CDR2 LQKENI. The CDR3 is 17 amino acids. CDR3 residues: CASSPRQARGGSETQYF. The CDR3 DNA follows: TGTGCCAGCTCACCACGGCAAGCGCGGGGGGGCTCGGAGACCCAGTACTTC.

The rearrangement joins TRBV6-9 to TRBJ2-7, with 12 bases aligning to TRBD2. CDR3 length equals 15 residues. V shed 1 base and J 7 bases; nucleotides not matched to a gene: 5. Germline V lookup: CDR1 MNHGY, CDR2 SVAAGI. The CDR3 protein is CASSYWLAGGLEQYF. The CDR3 DNA is TGTGCCAGCAGTTATTGGCTAGCGGGAGGGTTAGAGCAGTACTTC.

This chain uses TRBV7-9 with TRBJ2-7, with 7 positions matching TRBD2. Per germline, CDR1 SEHNR and CDR2 FQNEAQ (reference sequence). The CDR3 is 14 amino acids. V shed 4 bases and J 4 bases; nucleotides not matched to a gene: 7. In nucleotides, the CDR3 is TGTGCCAGCAGCTCGGACATGCGGGGGTACGAGCAGTACTTC. Translated, it gives CASSSDMRGYEQYF.

The rearrangement links TRBV27 to TRBJ2-1, with TRBD2 identical over 7 bases. From germline, CDR1 is MNHEY and CDR2 SMNVEV (reference sequence). Unmatched junction bases numbered 7, after V lost 7 bases and J lost 4 bases. The CDR3 spans 14 residues. The CDR3 here is CASTRDYPYNEQFF. The CDR3 nucleotides read TGTGCCAGCACTAGGGACTATCCATACAATGAGCAGTTCTTC.

V is TRBV5-1 and J is TRBJ1-2; D is uncertain. Germline CDR1 SGHRS, CDR2 YFSETQ. V lost 3 bases to trimming and J lost 8 bases, with 11 bases between them. The CDR3 sequence is 12 residues long. The CDR3 protein is CASSSNREGYTF. The CDR3 nucleotides read TGCGCCAGCAGCTCCAACCGGGAGGGCTACACCTTC.

CDR3 in amino acids: CASSFGYSGANVLTF. The CDR3 DNA is TGCGCCAGCAGCTTCGGGTACTCTGGGGCCAACGTCCTGACTTTC. This chain connects TRBV5-1 to TRBJ2-6; no clear D. The CDR3 contains 15 residues. V was pared by 2 bases and J by 0 bases, with 6 bases between. From germline, CDR1 is SGHRS and CDR2 YFSETQ.

The chain is built from TRBV7-9 and TRBJ2-2, with TRBD1 identical over 9 bases. The CDR3 sequence is 16 residues long. Germline CDR1 reads SEHNR; CDR2 reads FQNEAQ (reference sequence). The trim removed 5 bases at V and 7 bases at J, leaving 11 bases unmatched. The CDR3 here is CASSLPGQGMDGELFF. CDR3 in DNA: TGTGCCAGCAGCCTACCGGGACAGGGTATGGACGGGGAGCTGTTTTTT.

The chain uses TRBV4-1 and TRBJ2-7, with TRBD2 identical over 8 bases. Germline CDR1 is MGHRA and CDR2 is YSYEKL. The CDR3 has 18 residues. Trimming took 1 base from V and 4 from J; bases not matched to a gene: 15. This CDR3 reads CASSQGPLLERGRYEQYF. CDR3 coding DNA: TGCGCCAGCAGCCAAGGCCCCCTGTTGGAGCGGGGGAGGTACGAGCAGTACTTC.

The chain has TRBV19 and TRBJ2-7; 10 bases align to TRBD1. The CDR3 extends over 12 amino acids. The germline V gene has CDR1 LNHDA and CDR2 SQIVND (reference sequence). J gave up 6 bases and V 8 bases, and 4 bases lay outside the gene matches. The CDR3 DNA is TGTGCCAGTGGGGACAGGGGCGGCGAGCAGTACTTC. As protein: CASGDRGGEQYF.

The chain carries TRBV6-5 and TRBJ1-6; 8 bases align to TRBD1. CDR1 MNHEY and CDR2 SVGAGI come from the germline V gene. CDR3 length: 15 amino acids. The V segment lost 0 bases and the J segment 13 bases; nucleotides outside the gene matches: 8. The CDR3 spells CASSYSGQGPTPLHF. CDR3 coding DNA: TGTGCCAGCAGTTACTCCGGACAGGGACCAACTCCCCTCCACTTT.

This chain uses TRBV6-1 with TRBJ1-3; a possible D gene is TRBD1 (5 bases). V was cut by 6 bases and J by 4 bases, with 16 bases left in between. The CDR3 covers 15 residues. Germline lookup yields CDR1 MNHNS and CDR2 SASEGT. CDR3 amino acids: CASSPPRGSGNTIYF. CDR3 bases: TGTGCCAGCAGCCCCCCAAGGGGCAGCGGAAACACCATATATTTT.

The chain uses TRBV27 and TRBJ2-7, with D perhaps TRBD2 (5 bases). V gave up 2 bases and J gave up 2 bases, with 13 bases separating them. This CDR3 is built from 15 residues. From germline, CDR1 is MNHEY and CDR2 SMNVEV (reference sequence). The CDR3 loop is CASSLRGLPPYEQYF. CDR3 DNA: TGTGCCAGCAGTTTAAGAGGACTCCCTCCCTACGAGCAGTACTTC.

The chain uses TRBV7-9 and TRBJ2-2; maybe TRBD2 (8 bases). V was trimmed by 5 bases and J by 0 bases, leaving 16 bases between them. Germline V gene lookup returns CDR1 SEHNR and CDR2 FQNEAQ (reference sequence). The CDR3 runs 17 residues. In DNA, the CDR3 is TGTGCCAGCAGCCCCAATAGCGGGACAGCGAACACCGGGGAGCTGTTTTTT. Its translation: CASSPNSGTANTGELFF.